The 30 T cell receptor beta chains below were found in one sample sequenced in a study of beta chain features in type 1 diabetes. The whole isolated RNA underwent reverse transcription, so sequencing captured expressed TCRB transcripts. Assay used: immunoSEQ multiplex PCR; TCRdb lists only in-frame clones, some missing. The sample comprises 30,000 to 40,000 clones, roughly two thirds of which are singletons, and over 2% rests with the top ten. Material for sequencing was Tregs from blood. The origin of the receptors is a woman aged 25 to 39 in good health.

The J gene is TRBJ1-1, the V gene TRBV19; tentatively, D is TRBD1 (6 bases). Germline loops: CDR1 LNHDA, CDR2 SQIVND (reference sequence). Trimming removed 6 bases from V and 2 bases from J, with 7 bases in between. The CDR3 totals 12 residues. The CDR3 region has the DNA TGTGCCAGTAGCAGGGGTAACACTGAAGCTTTCTTT. This gives the protein CASSRGNTEAFF.

J is TRBJ2-2 and V is TRBV5-4; TRBD2 matches at 7 bases. The length of the CDR3 is 15 residues. The ends lost 5 bases at V and 2 bases at J; junction bases unmatched: 6. CDR1 SGHNT and CDR2 YYREEE come from the germline V gene (reference sequence). CDR3 protein: CASRNLADNTGELFF. For the CDR3, the DNA is TGTGCCAGCAGGAATCTAGCGGATAACACCGGGGAGCTGTTTTTT.

This clone has only a few counts. The chain carries TRBV6-5 and TRBJ1-1; TRBD1 aligns across 7 bases. This CDR3 comprises 12 residues. Per the germline V gene, CDR1 is MNHEY and CDR2 is SVGAGI. Trimming cost V 2 bases and J 11 bases; bases outside gene matches: 5. The CDR3, as DNA: TGTGCCAGCAGTTACCGTCAGGGGGTCGCTTTCTTT. This codes for CASSYRQGVAFF.

This chain links TRBV30 with TRBJ2-7; 8 bases are a match to TRBD1. The germline gives CDR1 GTSNPN, CDR2 SVGIG (reference sequence). The CDR3 runs 15 residues. V was clipped by 0 bases and J by 4 bases; unmatched bases: 8. In DNA, the CDR3 is TGTGCCTGGAGTGTACGAAGGACAGGGAAGTACGAGCAGTACTTC. The encoded protein is CAWSVRRTGKYEQYF.

The chain joins TRBV25-1 to TRBJ2-7; D perhaps matches TRBD2 (6 bases). The V gene lost 9 bases and the J gene lost 3 bases, with 21 bases spanning the gap. The CDR3 consists of 15 residues. CDR1 and CDR2 from the germline V gene are MGHDK and SYGVNS. The DNA for the CDR3 is TGTGCCAGTTCTGGAGGGCTAGGTACCCGCTACGAGCAGTACTTC. It is translated as CASSGGLGTRYEQYF.

This rearrangement joins TRBV7-2 to TRBJ2-7; 9 bases line up with TRBD2. J gave up 5 bases and V 1 base, and 9 bases lay outside the gene matches. In germline, CDR1 is SGHTA, CDR2 FQGNSA. The CDR3 is 16 residues long. CDR3 coding DNA: TGTGCCAGCAGCTTAGTACGGCTAGCGGGATCCAACGAGCAGTACTTC. Protein sequence: CASSLVRLAGSNEQYF.

This chain connects TRBV19 to TRBJ1-2; 7 bases fit TRBD1. The CDR3 contains 14 residues. From germline, CDR1 is LNHDA and CDR2 SQIVND (reference sequence). J gave up 7 bases and V 4 bases, and 9 bases lay outside the gene matches. The CDR3 loop reads CASSTTDRHRGYTF. The DNA of the CDR3 is TGTGCCAGTAGTACCACGGACAGGCACCGTGGCTACACCTTC.

The genes are TRBV19 and TRBJ2-1, with TRBD1 as a possible D gene (6 bases). The V and J ends lost 3 bases and 4 bases respectively, with 13 bases between them. The CDR3 extends over 15 amino acids. Germline V gene lookup returns CDR1 LNHDA and CDR2 SQIVND (reference sequence). CDR3 in DNA: TGTGCCAGTAGTATCCAGGGGACCATTTACAATGAGCAGTTCTTC. The encoded protein is CASSIQGTIYNEQFF.

This clone occurred a few times. The chain is built from TRBV5-6 and TRBJ2-5; a weak D match, TRBD1 (5 bases). Germline CDR1 SGHDT, CDR2 YYEEEE. This CDR3 is built from 15 residues. Trimming pared 2 bases from V and 2 bases from J, leaving 13 bases between. The CDR3 loop reads CASSFLTVQQETQYF. CDR3 nucleotide sequence: TGTGCCAGCAGCTTCCTGACAGTTCAGCAAGAGACCCAGTACTTC. Supplemented by reference TRBV5-6 and TRBJ2-5, the full variable domain reads DAGVTQSPTHLIKTRGQQVTLRCSPKSGHDTVSWYQQALGQGPQFIFQYYEEEERQRGNFPDRFSGHQFPNYSSELNVNALLLGDSALYLCASSFLTVQQETQYFGPGTRLLVL.

This clone was seen more than once but under ten times. This sequence joins TRBV5-1 and TRBJ2-7; 11 positions match TRBD2. V lost 0 bases, J lost 6 bases, and 8 bases stayed unmatched. CDR1 SGHRS and CDR2 YFSETQ come from the germline V gene. The CDR3 loop spans 16 amino acids. CDR3 DNA: TGCGCCAGCAGCTTGGGCCTAGCGGGAGGATATTCCGAGCAGTACTTC. Its protein product is CASSLGLAGGYSEQYF.

The rearrangement uses TRBV20-1 and TRBJ1-1; D is unresolved. Germline CDR1 DFQATT, CDR2 SNEGSKA (reference sequence). The CDR3 is 11 amino acids. The ends were cut back, 3 bases at V and 0 bases at J, with 2 bases in the middle. CDR3 sequence (DNA): TGCAGTGCTAGTATGAACACTGAAGCTTTCTTT. This sequence encodes CSASMNTEAFF.

The gene calls are TRBV28 and TRBJ2-3; 10 positions agree with TRBD2. CDR1 MDHEN and CDR2 SYDVKM come from the germline V gene. Germline trimming cut 4 bases from V and 3 bases from J; bases unmatched to any gene: 16. This CDR3 has 19 amino acids. CDR3 sequence: CASSSPLLTSGKGTDTQYF. The CDR3 DNA reads as TGTGCCAGCAGTTCCCCACTACTAACTAGCGGGAAGGGGACAGATACGCAGTATTTT.

The chain employs TRBV6-6 and TRBJ2-7; TRBD1 matches at 9 bases. V was clipped by 5 bases and J by 2 bases; unmatched bases: 7. Germline V CDR1 and CDR2: MNHNY, SVGAGI (reference sequence). This CDR3 has 15 residues. The CDR3 DNA sequence: TGTGCCAGCAGTCAACCGGGACAGGGACCCTACGAGCAGTACTTC. It translates to CASSQPGQGPYEQYF.

V is TRBV10-3 and J is TRBJ2-1, with D tentatively TRBD2 (7 bases). CDR1 and CDR2 from the germline V gene are ENHRY and SYGVKD. There are 16 residues in the CDR3. Trimming left V 3 bases short and J 8 bases short, with 20 bases between. CDR3 coding DNA: TGTGCCATCAGTGAACAGGGCGGGAGAGGCGGCGATGAGCAGTTCTTC. It codes for CAISEQGGRGGDEQFF.

The rearrangement uses TRBV6-5 and TRBJ2-7; weak D call: TRBD1 (5 bases). V gave up 7 bases and J gave up 1 base, with 17 bases separating them. The CDR3 loop spans 15 amino acids. Germline V gene sequence: CDR1 MNHEY, CDR2 SVGAGI. The CDR3 DNA reads as TGTGCCAGCAAAGGTGGCAGGGAAGTATCCTACGAGCAGTACTTC. Protein: CASKGGREVSYEQYF.

The chain joins TRBV5-8 to TRBJ2-5; 7 bases agree with TRBD1. The J call may be in error: the DNA end matches TRBJ2-7 better. CDR3 size: 15 residues. In germline, CDR1 is SGHTS, CDR2 YDEGEE. The CDR3: CASSLVPRGTYEQYF. The CDR3 DNA sequence: TGTGCCAGCAGCTTGGTCCCCAGGGGGACCTACGAGCAGTACTTC.

CDR3 sequence: CASSLVSGANQPQHF. The DNA of the CDR3 is TGTGCCAGCAGCTTAGTTTCAGGGGCCAATCAGCCCCAGCATTTT. The V and J genes are TRBV7-2 and TRBJ1-5, with a possible D match to TRBD1 (6 bases). The CDR3 runs to 15 residues. CDR1 is SGHTA and CDR2 is FQGNSA in the germline V gene. Trimming left V 1 base short and J 3 bases short, with 10 bases between.

In its sample, this clone was seen a few times. The V and J genes are TRBV5-6 and TRBJ2-1; D is perhaps TRBD2 (6 bases). The CDR3 sequence is 16 residues long. Germline assignment: CDR1 SGHDT and CDR2 YYEEEE. Trimming shortened V by 6 bases and J by 0 bases, and 16 bases separated the two germline ends. CDR3 amino acids: CASIEAGTSSYNEQFF. DNA of the CDR3: TGTGCCAGCATCGAAGCGGGTACTAGCTCCTACAATGAGCAGTTCTTC.

The rearrangement joins TRBV7-2 to TRBJ1-1; 7 nucleotides align to TRBD1. This CDR3 comprises 13 residues. Germline V gene data show CDR1 as SGHTA and CDR2 as FQGNSA. V shed 6 bases and J 10 bases; nucleotides not matched to a gene: 11. DNA of the CDR3: TGTGCCAGCAGAAGGGACAGAGAATTGCTAGCTTTCTTT. This gives the protein CASRRDRELLAFF. The full variable domain, rest sourced from reference TRBV7-2 and TRBJ1-1, is GAGVSQSPSNKVTEKGKDVELRCDPISGHTALYWYRQSLGQGLEFLIYFQGNSAPDKSGLPSDRFSAERTGGSVSTLTIQRTQQEDSAVYLCASRRDRELLAFFGQGTRLTVV.

The genes are TRBV7-2 and TRBJ2-1, with a tentative D call TRBD2 (5 bases). CDR3 length: 15 residues. CDR1 is SGHTA and CDR2 is FQGNSA in the germline V gene. Trimming left V 2 bases short and J 4 bases short, with 12 bases between. CDR3 sequence: CASSLQDSLYNEQFF. The CDR3 coding sequence is TGTGCCAGCAGCTTACAGGACTCCTTATACAATGAGCAGTTCTTC.

The chain couples TRBV7-2 to TRBJ2-3; D remains ambiguous. The CDR3 covers 14 residues. Germline CDR1 SGHTA, CDR2 FQGNSA. V was cut by 8 bases and J by 2 bases, with 14 bases left in between. This chain's CDR3 is CASGRGSHTDTQYF. The DNA of the CDR3 is TGTGCCAGCGGAAGAGGCTCCCACACAGATACGCAGTATTTT.

This clone has a handful of counts. The rearrangement uses TRBV7-9 and TRBJ2-7; 9 bases fit TRBD1. The CDR3 sequence is 19 residues long. V was clipped by 0 bases and J by 0 bases; unmatched bases: 12. Per germline, CDR1 SEHNR and CDR2 FQNEAQ (reference sequence). The CDR3 here is CASSLARGWTGESSYEQYF. The CDR3 nucleotides are TGTGCCAGCAGCTTAGCGCGGGGGTGGACAGGGGAAAGCTCCTACGAGCAGTACTTC.

CDR3 sequence reads: CASRRTSGRDEQYF. In nucleotides, the CDR3 is TGTGCCAGCAGGAGGACTAGCGGACGGGACGAGCAGTACTTC. The chain uses TRBV2 and TRBJ2-7; 10 bases map to TRBD2. Trimming took 6 bases from V and 5 from J; bases not matched to a gene: 7. The CDR3 is 14 amino acids. Germline V gene data show CDR1 as SNHLY and CDR2 as FYNNEI.

The rearrangement links TRBV7-9 to TRBJ1-4, with 7 nucleotides matching TRBD1. The CDR3 extends over 19 amino acids. V shed 3 bases, J shed 2 bases, and the junction held 15 bases outside the gene matches. CDR1 and CDR2 from the germline V gene are SEHNR and FQNEAQ (reference sequence). The CDR3 here is CASSLGVTGRFETNEKLFF. The CDR3 bases are TGTGCCAGCAGCTTGGGGGTGACAGGGCGCTTTGAGACTAATGAAAAACTGTTTTTT.

The chain carries TRBV28 and TRBJ1-3; possible D gene TRBD1, 6 bases. The CDR3 extends over 15 amino acids. Germline V gene sequence: CDR1 MDHEN, CDR2 SYDVKM. V lost 2 bases, J lost 0 bases, and 8 bases lay in between. CDR3 nucleotides: TGTGCCAGCAGTTTACAGGGGCACTCTGGAAACACCATATATTTT. Its protein is CASSLQGHSGNTIYF.

This clone was counted between two and nine times. The chain couples TRBV4-3 to TRBJ2-1; no firm D call. The V gene's germline CDR1 is LGHNA and CDR2 YSLEER. This CDR3 spans 16 amino acids. Deletions cut 1 base from V and 0 bases from J, with 10 bases between. The CDR3 protein is CASSQVMASSYNEQFF. CDR3 in DNA: TGCGCCAGCAGCCAAGTGATGGCTTCCTCCTACAATGAGCAGTTCTTC.

V and J are TRBV19 and TRBJ1-5; D is unresolved. Trimming left V 3 bases short and J 7 bases short, with 7 bases between. CDR3 size: 12 residues. Germline assignment: CDR1 LNHDA and CDR2 SQIVND (reference sequence). DNA for the CDR3: TGTGCCAGTAGTATCCGGGAACAGCCCCAGCATTTT. Its translation: CASSIREQPQHF.

The chain is built from TRBV5-1 and TRBJ1-5; the D gene is possibly TRBD1 (6 bases). This CDR3 comprises 15 residues. Germline assignment: CDR1 SGHRS and CDR2 YFSETQ. V was trimmed by 4 bases and J by 2 bases, leaving 13 bases between them. The CDR3 protein is CASSLTGFGNQPQHF. The CDR3 DNA sequence: TGCGCCAGCAGCCTAACAGGGTTTGGCAATCAGCCCCAGCATTTT.

The genes are TRBV27 and TRBJ2-4, with 7 bases aligning to TRBD1. The CDR3 is made up of 16 amino acids. Trimming took 5 bases from V and 0 from J; bases not matched to a gene: 7. Germline values: CDR1 MNHEY, CDR2 SMNVEV (reference sequence). CDR3 sequence: CASSIQGVTAKNIQYF. The CDR3 DNA reads as TGTGCCAGCAGTATCCAGGGGGTGACAGCCAAAAACATTCAGTACTTC.

The chain links TRBV2 to TRBJ2-1, with 10 nucleotides matching TRBD2. V lost 7 bases to trimming and J lost 6 bases; unmatched junction nucleotides: 3. The CDR3 spans 13 residues. CDR1 SNHLY and CDR2 FYNNEI come from the germline V gene. This CDR3 reads CASTTSGRNEQFF. In nucleotides, the CDR3 is TGTGCCAGCACGACTAGCGGGCGCAATGAGCAGTTCTTC.